This record covers a single TCR beta chain. Its antigen is still unknown. These data are taken from a study of cytomegalovirus exposure and HLA in healthy donors. Per the germline V gene, CDR1 is SGHAT and CDR2 is FQNNGV. V was clipped by 5 bases and J by 2 bases, with 13 bases between them. The CDR3 is 14 amino acids. Study-level points and caveats: Other equally common chains were less clonally expanded than HLA-associated TCR beta chains, a later analysis showed.

Primers for the PCR totalled 60 Vbeta and 13 Jbeta. Data came from immunoSEQ multiplex PCR; TCRdb stores just in-frame clones and leaves some out. The sample contains 160,000 or so clones, roughly 80% of which appear only once. The source is a woman in her fifties or sixties in good health and CMV-seronegative. V is TRBV11-2 and J is TRBJ2-7, with D tentatively TRBD1 (5 bases). Sequences were obtained from PBMCs. This CDR3 is CASSPGRGAYEQYF. CDR3 coding DNA: TGTGCCAGCAGCCCAGGGCGAGGTGCCTACGAGCAGTACTTC.